One and the same sample provided the 22 T cell receptor beta chains below, sequenced in a study of molecular identifiers for immune sequencing clone quantification. TCRdb ran MiXCR on the PCR reads and lists one entry per CDR3 protein. The sample includes fewer than 350,000 distinct CDR3 sequences, over 20% seen only once; the top ten take approximately 0.8%. The sample was naive CD8+ T cells from blood, with Jurkat cell RNA spiked in. Noted subset: FACS-sorted CD8+CD4-CCR7+CD45RA+ naive T cells. The receptor set was obtained from a human donor in good health. Some libraries in this study had Jurkat cell RNA spiked in.

In its sample, this clonotype was seen a few times. A much larger clone differs by one base, so this may be a read error. A read error is likely, as this CDR3 ends without the conserved phenylalanine or tryptophan. The CDR3 here is CASSFLLGLTEAFL. In DNA, the CDR3 is TGTGCCAGCAGTTTTTTACTAGGGCTCACTGAAGCTTTCCTT. The chain uses TRBV12-3 or TRBV12-4 and TRBJ1-1; unclear D gene. This CDR3 is built from 14 residues. Trimming pared 3 bases from V and 4 bases from J, leaving 12 bases between.

At least ten counts were recorded for this clonotype. This chain joins TRBV7-9 and TRBJ1-5; D is possibly TRBD1 (6 bases). V lost 1 base and J 1 base, leaving 11 bases between the germline ends. Germline assignment: CDR1 SEHNR and CDR2 FQNEAQ (reference sequence). The CDR3 covers 16 residues. CDR3 DNA: TGTGCCAGCAGCTTAGGTGGGGGGCCGAGCAATCAGCCCCAGCATTTT. It translates to CASSLGGGPSNQPQHF.

Remarks on this clonotype: A single base separates this from a much larger clone, so it may be a read error. The chain recombines TRBV28 with TRBJ1-1; 9 bases are shared with TRBD1. This CDR3 has 16 amino acids. Germline CDR1 is MDHEN and CDR2 is SYDVKM. As DNA, the CDR3 is TGTGCCAGCAGGACACGACAGGGGGACCTGAACACTGTAGCTTTCTTT. Protein sequence: CASRTRQGDLNTVAFF.

Only a few counts were recorded for this clonotype. V is TRBV23-1 and J is TRBJ2-5; 7 bases are shared with TRBD1. TRBV23-1 belongs to the ORF category, with a function that is uncertain. J was trimmed by 5 bases and V by 4 bases; bases with no gene match: 10. The CDR3 length is 15 residues. The CDR3 protein is CASSPRGRLEETQYF. As DNA, the CDR3 is TGCGCCAGCAGTCCAAGGGGGCGCCTCGAGGAGACCCAGTACTTC.

The sample holds one count of this clonotype. Sequence at one end of the junction differs from germline and may be a read error. This rearrangement joins TRBV6-2 or TRBV6-3 to TRBJ2-7, with D perhaps matching TRBD2 (5 bases). The CDR3 loop spans 13 amino acids. Germline lookup yields CDR1 MNHEY and CDR2 SVGEGT. DNA of the CDR3: TGTGCCAGCGGTTACCGGGGTGCCTACGAGCAGTACTTC. Its translation is CASGYRGAYEQYF.

This clonotype was found many times. The rearrangement uses TRBV19 and TRBJ2-1; perhaps TRBD2 as D (7 bases). Germline V gene data show CDR1 as LNHDA and CDR2 as SQIVND (reference sequence). V lost 3 bases and J lost 1, with 10 bases in between. This CDR3 comprises 15 residues. In DNA, the CDR3 is TGTGCCAGTAGTATTAGGGGGGGATCCTACAATGAGCAGTTCTTC. Its protein product is CASSIRGGSYNEQFF.

This clonotype was counted many times. This chain links TRBV7-2 with TRBJ2-3; D is undetermined. V was pared by 5 bases and J by 8 bases, with 20 bases between. The germline V gene encodes CDR1 SGHTA and CDR2 FQGNSA. This CDR3 is 15 amino acids long. The CDR3, as DNA: TGTGCCAGCAGCCCGTCGGAACCCTATCTCTCTACGCAGTATTTT. The encoded protein is CASSPSEPYLSTQYF.

This clonotype was seen at least ten times. The V and J genes are TRBV7-6 and TRBJ2-2, with TRBD1 matching over 7 bases. CDR1 and CDR2 (germline): SGHVS, FNYEAQ. V was clipped by 4 bases and J by 4 bases; unmatched bases: 12. CDR3 size: 17 residues. The CDR3 here is CASSSPADRSFTGELFF. The CDR3, as DNA: TGTGCCAGCAGCTCCCCAGCGGACAGGTCTTTCACCGGGGAGCTGTTTTTT. Combining the CDR3 with reference TRBV7-6 and TRBJ2-2 gives the whole variable domain GAGVSQSPRYKVTKRGQDVALRCDPISGHVSLYWYRQALGQGPEFLTYFNYEAQQDKSGLPNDRFSAERPEGSISTLTIQRTEQRDSAMYRCASSSPADRSFTGELFFGEGSRLTVL.

This clonotype has ten or more counts. Relative to the germline gene, one junction end is altered; a read error may explain this. The chain is built from TRBV7-7 and TRBJ2-2, with TRBD2 matching over 11 bases. There are 16 residues in the CDR3. Germline V lookup: CDR1 SSHAT, CDR2 FNYEAQ (reference sequence). CDR3 in DNA: TGTGCTAGCAGCTTAGGGACTAGCGGTTCCACCGGGGAGCTGTTTTTT. Translating gives CASSLGTSGSTGELFF.

Turning to this clonotype: Being one base from a much bigger clone, this may be a read error. The chain carries TRBV7-8 and TRBJ2-1, with TRBD2 matching 8 bases. Trimming took 4 bases from V and 4 from J; bases not matched to a gene: 6. CDR1 is SGHVS, CDR2 FQNEAQ, per germline. The CDR3 sequence is 15 residues long. As DNA, the CDR3 is TGTGCCAGCAGCTCCGCGACTAGCGAGTACAATGAGCAGTTCTTC. Amino acid sequence: CASSSATSEYNEQFF.

For this clonotype: This may stem from a read error, because a much larger clone lies one nucleotide away. CDR3 in DNA: TGTGCCAGCAGTTACTGGAGAAGGGACCCGGCGGCTGGAGCTTTCTTT. This codes for CASSYWRRDPAAGAFF. This rearrangement joins TRBV6-2 or TRBV6-3 to TRBJ1-1, with D tentatively TRBD1 (5 bases). The CDR3 runs to 16 residues. Germline assignment: CDR1 MNHEY and CDR2 SVGEGT. The ends were cut back, 1 base at V and 10 bases at J, with 22 bases in the middle.

This clonotype was counted at least ten times. The chain has TRBV4-3 and TRBJ2-7; the D gene is possibly TRBD2 (5 bases). With 0 bases removed from V and 6 bases from J, the gap between germline ends came to 9 bases. The CDR3 length is 13 residues. CDR1 LGHNA and CDR2 YSLEER come from the germline V gene. CDR3 nucleotide sequence: TGCGCCAGCAGCCAAGATCGGGGTCGCGAGCAGTACTTC. Protein product: CASSQDRGREQYF.

This clonotype was counted ten times or more. The chain uses TRBV19 and TRBJ1-5; TRBD1 is a possible D gene (6 bases). Trimming took off 9 bases at V and 2 bases at J, with 17 bases between the two ends. The CDR3 is 15 amino acids. Germline CDR1 LNHDA, CDR2 SQIVND (reference sequence). The CDR3 loop reads CASSETGSGNQPQHF. The CDR3 DNA reads TGTGCCAGCAGTGAGACAGGTTCTGGCAATCAGCCCCAGCATTTT.

This clonotype was observed many times. This chain connects TRBV7-6 to TRBJ2-7, with D possibly TRBD2 on 5 matching bases. In germline, CDR1 is SGHVS, CDR2 FNYEAQ. V lost 5 bases to trimming and J lost 2 bases, with 10 bases between them. The CDR3 extends over 13 amino acids. CDR3 in amino acids: CASSKHGAYEQYF. CDR3 sequence (DNA): TGTGCCAGCAGCAAGCACGGGGCCTACGAGCAGTACTTC.

J is TRBJ2-5 and V is TRBV9, with 13 bases fitting TRBD2. The CDR3 loop spans 16 amino acids. In germline, CDR1 is SGDLS, CDR2 YYNGEE. V was pared by 3 bases and J by 3 bases, with 5 bases of the junction left unmatched. The CDR3: CASSAPGLAGKETQYF. Here the CDR3 DNA reads TGTGCCAGCAGCGCCCCGGGACTAGCGGGGAAAGAGACCCAGTACTTC.

This clonotype has at least ten counts. This sequence joins TRBV6-4 and TRBJ2-6; 10 positions match TRBD1. The ends lost 3 bases at V and 2 bases at J; junction bases unmatched: 7. CDR3 length: 18 amino acids. Germline loops: CDR1 MRHNA, CDR2 SNTAGT. Written as DNA, the CDR3 is TGTGCCAGCAGTGAGCGGGGGACAGGGGTTACTGGGGCCAACGTCCTGACTTTC. It translates to CASSERGTGVTGANVLTF.

This clonotype was seen repeatedly, ten times or more. The chain employs TRBV29-1 and TRBJ2-1, with 12 bases fitting TRBD2. There are 16 residues in the CDR3. Per germline, CDR1 SQVTM and CDR2 ANQGSEA. The J segment lost 2 bases and the V segment lost 0 bases, leaving 2 bases of the junction unmatched. The CDR3 region is CSVEEGLAGPYNEQFF. The CDR3 nucleotides are TGCAGCGTTGAAGAAGGACTAGCGGGGCCCTACAATGAGCAGTTCTTC.

This rearrangement joins TRBV12-3 or TRBV12-4 to TRBJ2-1; 8 positions match TRBD2. There are 16 residues in the CDR3. V lost 3 bases to trimming and J lost 7 bases; unmatched junction nucleotides: 11. CDR3 amino acids: CASSFTGGALGNEQFF. In nucleotides, the CDR3 is TGTGCCAGCAGTTTTACCGGGGGGGCCCTCGGGAATGAGCAGTTCTTC.

This clonotype appeared once. This may come from a read error, since a much larger clone is one base off. The CDR3 DNA is TGTACCAGCAGCCAGCGGATCGAGGAGGCCAACGTCCTGACTTTC. Translated: CTSSQRIEEANVLTF. This rearrangement joins TRBV2 to TRBJ2-6, with D tentatively TRBD2 (5 bases). The CDR3 loop spans 15 amino acids. Germline-derived CDR1 and CDR2 are SNHLY and FYNNEI.

This clonotype was detected many times. The genes are TRBV28 and TRBJ2-3, with D maybe TRBD1 (5 bases). Trimming stripped 7 bases from V and 6 bases from J, with 11 bases between. Germline V gene lookup returns CDR1 MDHEN and CDR2 SYDVKM. This CDR3 comprises 12 residues. CDR3 loop: CASISDTDTQYF. The CDR3 bases are TGTGCCAGCATCTCGGACACTGATACGCAGTATTTT.

The chain is built from TRBV3-2 and TRBJ2-4; the D segment call TRBD1 is taken from the table without a DNA check. TRBV3-2 is flagged as a pseudogene. This CDR3 is built from 18 residues. The CDR3 sequence is CASRRDRGPGWAKNIQYF. The CDR3 nucleotides read TGTGCCAGCAGAAGGGACAGGGGGCCGGGCTGGGCCAAAAACATTCAGTACTTC.

On this clonotype: A much larger clone differs from this one at a single base, so this may be a read error. It is likely a read error, because the conserved phenylalanine at the end of the CDR3 is missing. This chain joins TRBV7-6 and TRBJ2-7; possibly TRBD1 for D (5 bases). Trimming removed 10 bases at V and 6 bases at J, with 16 bases between. Germline CDR1 and CDR2: SGHVS and FNYEAQ. This CDR3 contains 12 residues. The CDR3 region is CATSWQGGEQYS. Written as DNA, the CDR3 is TGTGCCACCTCCTGGCAGGGTGGCGAGCAGTACTCC.